Below, one TCR beta chain is given with its context. This sample is drawn from a study of post-analysis software for immune sequencing data. As for the study in general: Included courses were relapsing-remitting and secondary progressive multiple sclerosis; progressive-relapsing multiple sclerosis was also included.

Unique molecular identifiers tagged the TCR beta cDNA libraries. In TCRdb, the PCR reads were re-called with MiXCR into one record per CDR3 protein. The sample has some 260,000 distinct CDR3 sequences, 36% seen once. The sample was blood. This receptor was obtained from a girl under 18 with multiple sclerosis.

CDR3 in amino acids: CSAEGQSQETQYF. CDR3 nucleotide sequence: TGCAGTGCCGAAGGACAGTCCCAAGAGACCCAGTACTTC. The chain links TRBV20-1 to TRBJ2-5; D is possibly TRBD1 (6 bases). CDR1 and CDR2 (germline): DFQATT, SNEGSKA (reference sequence). The CDR3 is 13 amino acids. With 6 bases removed from V and 1 base from J, the gap between germline ends came to 12 bases.